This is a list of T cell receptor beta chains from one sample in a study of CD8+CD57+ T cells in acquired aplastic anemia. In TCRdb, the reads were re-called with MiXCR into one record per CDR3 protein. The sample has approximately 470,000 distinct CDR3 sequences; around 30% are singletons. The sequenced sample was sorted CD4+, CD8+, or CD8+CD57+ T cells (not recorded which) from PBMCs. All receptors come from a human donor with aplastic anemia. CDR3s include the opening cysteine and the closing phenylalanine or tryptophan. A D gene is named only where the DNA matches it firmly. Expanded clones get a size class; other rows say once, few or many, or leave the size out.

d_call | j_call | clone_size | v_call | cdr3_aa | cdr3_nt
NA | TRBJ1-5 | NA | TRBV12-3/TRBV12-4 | CANTFLGPHQPQHF | TGTGCCAACACCTTTCTAGGACCCCATCAGCCCCAGCATTTT
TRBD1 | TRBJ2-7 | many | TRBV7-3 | CASSTTWTGSYEQYF | TGTGCCAGCAGCACGACGTGGACAGGGTCCTACGAGCAGTACTTC
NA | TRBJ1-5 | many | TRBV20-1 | CSARGAGQPQHF | TGCAGTGCTAGAGGAGCGGGGCAGCCCCAGCATTTT
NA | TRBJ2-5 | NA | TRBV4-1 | CASSQGGRYQETQYF | TGCGCCAGCAGCCAAGGTGGGAGATACCAAGAGACCCAGTACTTC
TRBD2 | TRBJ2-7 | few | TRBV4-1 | CASSQYSGTRSYEQYF | TGCGCCAGCAGCCAATACTCCGGGACTAGGAGCTACGAGCAGTACTTC
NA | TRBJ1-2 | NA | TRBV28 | CASSFVGGYTF | TGTGCCAGCAGTTTTGTGGGTGGCTACACCTTC
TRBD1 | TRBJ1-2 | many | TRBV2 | CASTDRNYGYTF | TGTGCCAGCACGGACAGGAACTATGGCTACACCTTC
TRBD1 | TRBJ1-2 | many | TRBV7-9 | CASSFGTGDGYTF | TGTGCCAGCAGCTTCGGAACAGGGGATGGCTACACCTTC
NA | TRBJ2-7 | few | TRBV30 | CAWSGTIYEQYF | TGTGCCTGGAGTGGCACGATCTACGAGCAGTACTTC
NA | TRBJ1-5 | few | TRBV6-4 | CASIWTANQPQHF | TGTGCCAGCATATGGACAGCCAATCAGCCCCAGCATTTT
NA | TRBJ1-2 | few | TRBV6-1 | CASSEAYSAYGYTF | TGTGCCAGCAGTGAAGCGTACAGCGCGTATGGCTACACCTTC
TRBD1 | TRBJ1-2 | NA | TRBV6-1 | CASSDYRGFNYGYTF | TGTGCCAGCAGTGACTACAGGGGCTTCAACTATGGCTACACCTTC
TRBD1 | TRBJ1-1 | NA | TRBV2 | CASRSTGVPEAFF | TGTGCCAGCAGGTCTACAGGGGTACCAGAAGCTTTCTTT
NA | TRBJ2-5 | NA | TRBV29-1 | CSVPGLQETQYF | TGCAGCGTCCCCGGGCTCCAAGAGACCCAGTACTTC
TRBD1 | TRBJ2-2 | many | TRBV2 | CASRGTGNTGELFF | TGTGCCAGCAGAGGGACAGGGAACACCGGGGAGCTGTTTTTT
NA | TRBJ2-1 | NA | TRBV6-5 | CASSYRLTNNEQFF | TGTGCCAGCAGTTACCGCCTGACCAACAATGAGCAGTTCTTC
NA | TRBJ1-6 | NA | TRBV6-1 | CASSADTSYNSPLHF | TGTGCCAGCAGTGCCGACACCTCCTATAATTCACCCCTCCACTTT
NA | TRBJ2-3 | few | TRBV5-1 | CASNLAVENTDTQYF | TGCGCCAGCAACCTAGCCGTTGAGAACACAGATACGCAGTATTTT
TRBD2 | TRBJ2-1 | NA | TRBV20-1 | CSANTGTTYNEQFF | TGCAGTGCTAACACCGGGACTACCTACAATGAGCAGTTCTTC
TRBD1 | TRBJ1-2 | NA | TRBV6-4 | CASSFGQGASGYTF | TGTGCCAGCAGTTTCGGACAGGGGGCAAGTGGCTACACCTTC
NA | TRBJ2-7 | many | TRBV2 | CASSERVSYEQYF | TGTGCCAGCAGTGAAAGGGTCTCCTACGAGCAGTACTTC
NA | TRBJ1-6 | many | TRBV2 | CASRGQDLSYNSPLHF | TGTGCCAGCCGAGGGCAGGATCTCTCCTATAATTCACCCCTCCACTTT
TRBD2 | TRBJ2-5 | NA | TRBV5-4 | CASSLWSGLAGVGQETQYF | TGTGCCAGCAGCTTGTGGTCTGGACTAGCGGGAGTCGGGCAAGAGACCCAGTACTTC
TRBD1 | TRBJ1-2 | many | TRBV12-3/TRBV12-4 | CASSAHGQAPYGYTF | TGTGCCAGCAGTGCGCACGGACAGGCCCCTTATGGCTACACCTTC
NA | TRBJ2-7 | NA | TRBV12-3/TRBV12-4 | CASSFGVRDEQYF | TGTGCCAGCAGTTTTGGGGTTCGAGACGAGCAGTACTTC
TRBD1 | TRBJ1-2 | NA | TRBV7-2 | CASSFNRGAYGYTF | TGTGCCAGCAGCTTTAACAGGGGCGCCTATGGCTACACCTTC
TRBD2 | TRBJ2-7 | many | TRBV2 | CASVGLAVASYEQYF | TGTGCCAGCGTTGGACTAGCGGTCGCTTCCTACGAGCAGTACTTC
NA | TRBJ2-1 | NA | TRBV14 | CASSSGTQLLSYNEQFF | TGTGCCAGCAGCTCAGGGACACAGCTTTTAAGCTACAATGAGCAGTTCTTC
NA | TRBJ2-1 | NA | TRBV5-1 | CASSLSPGNEQFF | TGCGCCAGCAGCTTGTCTCCGGGTAATGAGCAGTTCTTC
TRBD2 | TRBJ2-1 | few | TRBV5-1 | CASSLARREGEQFF | TGCGCCAGCAGCTTGGCCCGGAGGGAGGGTGAGCAGTTCTTC
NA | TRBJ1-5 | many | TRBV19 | CASSPGTPESYSNQPQHF | TGTGCCAGTAGCCCGGGCACACCTGAGTCTTATAGCAATCAGCCCCAGCATTTT
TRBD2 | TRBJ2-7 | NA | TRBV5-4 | CASSSWTSGDSYEQYF | TGTGCCAGCAGCTCTTGGACTAGCGGGGATTCCTACGAGCAGTACTTC
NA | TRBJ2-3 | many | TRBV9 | CASSPSRGTDTQYF | TGTGCCAGCAGCCCAAGCAGGGGCACAGATACGCAGTATTTT
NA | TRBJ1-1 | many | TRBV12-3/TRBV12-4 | CASPINTEAFF | TGTGCCAGCCCGATAAACACTGAAGCTTTCTTT
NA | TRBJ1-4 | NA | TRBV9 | CASSLGLYREKLFF | TGTGCCAGCAGTTTGGGTCTCTATCGGGAAAAACTGTTTTTT
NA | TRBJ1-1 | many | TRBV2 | CASRYGQFMNTEAFF | TGTGCCAGCAGATACGGACAGTTTATGAACACTGAAGCTTTCTTT
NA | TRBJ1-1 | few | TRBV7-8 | CASSLLEGLKAFF | TGTGCCAGCAGCTTATTAGAGGGTCTGAAAGCTTTCTTT
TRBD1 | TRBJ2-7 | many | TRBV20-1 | CSARTLGQPLSYEQYF | TGCAGTGCTAGAACCCTGGGACAGCCCCTCTCCTACGAGCAGTACTTC
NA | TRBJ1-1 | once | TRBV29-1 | CSALPGMNTEAFF | TGCAGTGCTCTTCCGGGTATGAACACTGAAGCTTTCTTT
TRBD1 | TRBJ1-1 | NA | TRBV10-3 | CAISERGGAEPEAFF | TGTGCCATCAGTGAAAGAGGGGGCGCGGAACCTGAAGCTTTCTTT
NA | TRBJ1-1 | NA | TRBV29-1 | CSVARQAEAFF | TGCAGCGTTGCGCGACAGGCTGAAGCTTTCTTT
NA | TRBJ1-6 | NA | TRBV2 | CASSDRSSYNSPLHF | TGTGCCAGCAGTGACAGGTCCTCCTATAATTCACCCCTCCACTTT
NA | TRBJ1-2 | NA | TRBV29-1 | CSVGLPGGHTF | TGCAGCGTTGGATTACCAGGAGGCCACACCTTC
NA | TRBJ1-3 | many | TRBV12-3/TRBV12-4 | CASSYRNTIYF | TGTGCCAGCAGCTATCGAAACACCATATATTTT
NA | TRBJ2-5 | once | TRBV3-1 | CASSLRTTQETQYF | TGTGCCAGCAGCCTTCGGACTACGCAAGAGACCCAGTACTTC
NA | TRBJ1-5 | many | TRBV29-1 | CSVVRDPGGNQPQHF | TGCAGCGTCGTTCGTGATCCGGGCGGGAATCAGCCCCAGCATTTT
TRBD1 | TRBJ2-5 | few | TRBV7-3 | CASSSQTGLNQETQYF | TGTGCCAGCAGCTCACAGACAGGGCTGAACCAAGAGACCCAGTACTTC
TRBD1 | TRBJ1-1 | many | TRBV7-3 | CASSTGVETEAFF | TGTGCCAGCAGCACAGGGGTTGAGACTGAAGCTTTCTTT
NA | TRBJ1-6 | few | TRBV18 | CASSPDSVSSPLHF | TGTGCCAGCTCACCGGACTCGGTTAGTTCACCCCTCCACTTT
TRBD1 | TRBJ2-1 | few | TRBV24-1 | CATSDNRGSNEQFF | TGTGCCACCAGTGATAACAGGGGCTCCAATGAGCAGTTCTTC
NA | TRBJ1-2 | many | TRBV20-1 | CSAQSTVIPGYTF | TGCAGTGCCCAGTCCACTGTCATTCCTGGCTACACCTTC
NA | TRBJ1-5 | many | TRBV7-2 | CASSLVWGLNQPQHF | TGTGCCAGCAGCTTAGTGTGGGGGCTCAATCAGCCCCAGCATTTT
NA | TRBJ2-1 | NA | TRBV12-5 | CASGLVFGRGQFF | TGTGCTAGTGGTTTGGTCTTTGGTAGAGGGCAGTTCTTC